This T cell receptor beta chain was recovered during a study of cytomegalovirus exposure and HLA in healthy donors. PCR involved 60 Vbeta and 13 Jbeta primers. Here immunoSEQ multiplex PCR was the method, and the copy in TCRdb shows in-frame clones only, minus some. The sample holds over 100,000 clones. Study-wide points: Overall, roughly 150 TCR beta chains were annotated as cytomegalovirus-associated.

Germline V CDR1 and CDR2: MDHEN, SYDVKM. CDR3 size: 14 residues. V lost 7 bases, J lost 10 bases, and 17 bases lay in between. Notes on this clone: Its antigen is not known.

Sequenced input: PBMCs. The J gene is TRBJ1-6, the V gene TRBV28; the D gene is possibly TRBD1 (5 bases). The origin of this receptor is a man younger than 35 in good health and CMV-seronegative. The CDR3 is CASTPGTLASPLHF. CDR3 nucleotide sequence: TGTGCCAGCACTCCGGGGACTTTGGCCTCACCCCTCCACTTT.